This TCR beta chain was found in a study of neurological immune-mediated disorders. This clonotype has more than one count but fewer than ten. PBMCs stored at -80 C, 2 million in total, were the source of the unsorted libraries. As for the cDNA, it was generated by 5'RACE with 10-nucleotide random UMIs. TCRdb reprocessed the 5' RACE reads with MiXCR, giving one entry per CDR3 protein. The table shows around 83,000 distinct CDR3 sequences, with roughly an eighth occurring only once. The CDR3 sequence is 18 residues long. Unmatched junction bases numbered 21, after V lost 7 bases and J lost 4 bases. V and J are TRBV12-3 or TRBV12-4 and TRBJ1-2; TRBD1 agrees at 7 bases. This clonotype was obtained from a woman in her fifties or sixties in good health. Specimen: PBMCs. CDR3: CASTPGERGGGAVYGYTF. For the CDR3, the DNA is TGTGCCAGCACCCCTGGGGAAAGGGGAGGGGGCGCGGTCTATGGCTACACCTTC.